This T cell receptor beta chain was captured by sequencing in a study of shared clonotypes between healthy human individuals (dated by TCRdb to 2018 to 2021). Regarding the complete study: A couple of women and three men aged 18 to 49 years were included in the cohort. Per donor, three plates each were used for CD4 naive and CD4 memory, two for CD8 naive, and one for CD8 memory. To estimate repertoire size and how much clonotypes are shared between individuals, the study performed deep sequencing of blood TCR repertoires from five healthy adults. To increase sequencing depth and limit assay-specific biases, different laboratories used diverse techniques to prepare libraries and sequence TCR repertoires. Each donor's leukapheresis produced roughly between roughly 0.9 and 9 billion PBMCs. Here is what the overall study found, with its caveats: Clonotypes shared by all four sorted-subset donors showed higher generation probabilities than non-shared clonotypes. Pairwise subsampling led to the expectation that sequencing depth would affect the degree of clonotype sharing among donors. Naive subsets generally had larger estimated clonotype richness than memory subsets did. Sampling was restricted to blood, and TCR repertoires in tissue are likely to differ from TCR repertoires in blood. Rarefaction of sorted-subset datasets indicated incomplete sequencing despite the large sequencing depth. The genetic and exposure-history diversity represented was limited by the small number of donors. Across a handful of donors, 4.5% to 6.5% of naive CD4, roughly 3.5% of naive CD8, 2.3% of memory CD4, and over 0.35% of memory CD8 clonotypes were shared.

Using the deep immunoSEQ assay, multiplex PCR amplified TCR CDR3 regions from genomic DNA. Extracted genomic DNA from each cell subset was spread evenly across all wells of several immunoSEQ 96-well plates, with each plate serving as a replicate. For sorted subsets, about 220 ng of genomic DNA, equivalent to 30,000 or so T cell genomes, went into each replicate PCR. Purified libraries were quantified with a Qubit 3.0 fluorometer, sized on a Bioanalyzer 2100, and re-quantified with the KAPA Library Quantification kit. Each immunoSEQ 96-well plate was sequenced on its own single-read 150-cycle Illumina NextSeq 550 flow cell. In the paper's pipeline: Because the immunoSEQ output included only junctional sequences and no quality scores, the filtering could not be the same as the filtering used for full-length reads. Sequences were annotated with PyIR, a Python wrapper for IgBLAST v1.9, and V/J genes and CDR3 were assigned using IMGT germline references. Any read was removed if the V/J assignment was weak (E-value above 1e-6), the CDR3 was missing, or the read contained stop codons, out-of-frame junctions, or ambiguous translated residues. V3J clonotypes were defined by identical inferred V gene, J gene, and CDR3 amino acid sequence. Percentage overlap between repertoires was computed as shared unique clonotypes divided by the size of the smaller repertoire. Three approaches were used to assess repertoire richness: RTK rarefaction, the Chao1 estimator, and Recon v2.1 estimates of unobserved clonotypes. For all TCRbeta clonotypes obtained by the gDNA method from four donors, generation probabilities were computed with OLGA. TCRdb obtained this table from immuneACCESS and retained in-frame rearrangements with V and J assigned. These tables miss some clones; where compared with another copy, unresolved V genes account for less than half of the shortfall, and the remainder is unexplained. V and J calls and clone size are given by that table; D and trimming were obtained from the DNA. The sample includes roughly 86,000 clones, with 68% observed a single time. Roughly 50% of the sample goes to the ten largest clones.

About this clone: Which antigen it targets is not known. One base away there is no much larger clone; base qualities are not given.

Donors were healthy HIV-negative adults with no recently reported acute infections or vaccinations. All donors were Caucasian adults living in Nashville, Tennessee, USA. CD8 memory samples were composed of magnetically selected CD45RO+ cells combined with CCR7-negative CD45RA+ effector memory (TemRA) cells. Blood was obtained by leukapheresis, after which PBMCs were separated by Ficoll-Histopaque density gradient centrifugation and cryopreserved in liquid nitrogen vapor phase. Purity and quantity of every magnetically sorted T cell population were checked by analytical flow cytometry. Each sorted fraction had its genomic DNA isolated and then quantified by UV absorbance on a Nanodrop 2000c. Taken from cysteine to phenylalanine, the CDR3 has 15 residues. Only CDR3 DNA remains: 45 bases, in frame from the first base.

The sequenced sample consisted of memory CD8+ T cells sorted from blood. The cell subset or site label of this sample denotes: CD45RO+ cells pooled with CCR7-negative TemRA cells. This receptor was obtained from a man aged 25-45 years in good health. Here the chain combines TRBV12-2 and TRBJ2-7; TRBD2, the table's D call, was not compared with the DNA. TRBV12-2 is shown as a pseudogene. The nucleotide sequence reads TGTGCAAGTCGCTTACCGACTAGCGGGAGTTACGAGCAGTACTTC. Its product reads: CASRLPTSGSYEQYF.